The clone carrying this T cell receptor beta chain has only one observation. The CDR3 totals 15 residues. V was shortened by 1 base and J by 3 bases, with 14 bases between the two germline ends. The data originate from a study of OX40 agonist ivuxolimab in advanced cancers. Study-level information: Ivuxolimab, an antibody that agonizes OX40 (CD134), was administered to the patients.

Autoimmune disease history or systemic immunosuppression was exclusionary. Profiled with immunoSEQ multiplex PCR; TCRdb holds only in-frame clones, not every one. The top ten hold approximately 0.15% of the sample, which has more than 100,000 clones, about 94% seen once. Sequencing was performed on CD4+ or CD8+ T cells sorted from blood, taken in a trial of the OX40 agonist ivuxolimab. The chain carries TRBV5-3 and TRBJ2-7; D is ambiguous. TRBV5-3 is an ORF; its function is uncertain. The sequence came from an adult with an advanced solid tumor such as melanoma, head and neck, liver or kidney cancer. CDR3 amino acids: CARSLLTERNYEQYF. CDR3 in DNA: TGTGCCAGAAGCTTGTTAACCGAGAGAAACTACGAGCAGTACTTC.